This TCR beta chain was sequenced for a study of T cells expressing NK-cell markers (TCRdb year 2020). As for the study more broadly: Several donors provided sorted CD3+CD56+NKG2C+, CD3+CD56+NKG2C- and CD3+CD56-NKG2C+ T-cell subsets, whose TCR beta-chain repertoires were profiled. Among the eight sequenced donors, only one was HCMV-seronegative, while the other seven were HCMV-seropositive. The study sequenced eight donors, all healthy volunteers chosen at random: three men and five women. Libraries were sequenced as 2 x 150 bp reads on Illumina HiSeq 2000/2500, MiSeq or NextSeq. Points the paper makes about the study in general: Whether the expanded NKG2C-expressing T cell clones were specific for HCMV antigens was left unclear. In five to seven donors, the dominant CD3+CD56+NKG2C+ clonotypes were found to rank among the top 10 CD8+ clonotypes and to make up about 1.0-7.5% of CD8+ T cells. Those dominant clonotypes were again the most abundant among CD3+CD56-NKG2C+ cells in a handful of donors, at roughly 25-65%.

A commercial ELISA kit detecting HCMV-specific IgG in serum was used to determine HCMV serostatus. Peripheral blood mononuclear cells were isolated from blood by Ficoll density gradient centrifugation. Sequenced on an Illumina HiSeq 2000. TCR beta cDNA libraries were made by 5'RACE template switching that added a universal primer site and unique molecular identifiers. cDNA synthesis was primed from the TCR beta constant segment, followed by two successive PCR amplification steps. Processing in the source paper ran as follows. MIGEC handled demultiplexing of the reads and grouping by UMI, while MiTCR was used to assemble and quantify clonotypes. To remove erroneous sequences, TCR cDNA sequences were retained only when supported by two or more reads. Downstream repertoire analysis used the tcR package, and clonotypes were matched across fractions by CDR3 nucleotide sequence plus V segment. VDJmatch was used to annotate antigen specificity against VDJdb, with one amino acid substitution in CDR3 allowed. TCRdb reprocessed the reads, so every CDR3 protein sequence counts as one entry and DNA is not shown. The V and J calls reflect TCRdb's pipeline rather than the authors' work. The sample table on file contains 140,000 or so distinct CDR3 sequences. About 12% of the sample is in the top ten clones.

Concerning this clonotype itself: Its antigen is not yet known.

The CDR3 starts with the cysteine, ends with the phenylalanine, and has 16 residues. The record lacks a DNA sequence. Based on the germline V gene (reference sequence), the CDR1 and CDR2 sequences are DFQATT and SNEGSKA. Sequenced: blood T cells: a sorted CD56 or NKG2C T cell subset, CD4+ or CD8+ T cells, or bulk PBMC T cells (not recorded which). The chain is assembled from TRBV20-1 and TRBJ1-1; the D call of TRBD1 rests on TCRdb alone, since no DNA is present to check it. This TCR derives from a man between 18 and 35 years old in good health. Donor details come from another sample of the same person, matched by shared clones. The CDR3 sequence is CSAPGGANSVNTEAFF.